Reported below is one T cell receptor beta chain. The CDR3 covers 14 residues. V was shortened by 0 bases and J by 5 bases, with 12 bases between the two germline ends. From germline, CDR1 is SGHRS and CDR2 YFSETQ. The sample belongs to a study of CD8+ T cells in alopecia areata. After isolation, RNA underwent reverse transcription to generate cDNA as the sequencing template. This table comes from immunoSEQ multiplex PCR, and its TCRdb copy is limited to in-frame clones, with some not included. Of 150,000 to 200,000 clones listed, 45% to 65% are singletons. The treatment was: oral pan-JAK inhibitor, 5-10 mg twice daily.

The J gene is TRBJ2-7, the V gene TRBV5-1, with D perhaps assigned TRBD1 or TRBD2 (5 bases each). This TCR was recovered from a human donor with alopecia areata. This material consisted of CD4+ T cells sorted from blood, taken at week 4, from a patient treated with tofacitinib. CDR3 in amino acids: CASSLGGRDHEQYF. CDR3 sequence (DNA): TGCGCCAGCAGCTTGGGGGGACGAGACCACGAGCAGTACTTC.